The rows below give T cell receptor beta chains drawn from one sample of a study of OX40 agonist ivuxolimab in advanced cancers. TCRdb's copy holds only in-frame clones and misses some; the assay was immunoSEQ multiplex PCR. The table shows some 60,000 clones, with 70% to 90% occurring only once. The starting material was CD4+ or CD8+ T cells sorted from blood, obtained in a trial of the OX40 agonist ivuxolimab. Every receptor here comes from an adult with an advanced solid tumor such as melanoma, head and neck, liver or kidney cancer. Both conserved end residues are part of each CDR3. The D gene is left open where the match is weak. Rows give clone size only sometimes, using once, few, many, or a class for an expanded clone.

D	V	J	size	length	DNA	CDR3
TRBD1	TRBV6-1	TRBJ1-5	.	15	TGTGCCAGCAGGGACGGGACAGGGGGCAATCAGCCCCAGCATTTT	CASRDGTGGNQPQHF
.	TRBV5-4	TRBJ1-1	.	15	TGTGCCAGCAGCTATGGACAGAGGGGATCAGCTGAAGCTTTCTTT	CASSYGQRGSAEAFF
TRBD2	TRBV10-1	TRBJ2-1	.	14	TGCGCCAGCAGTGCTAGCGGGGGCCTCAATGAGCAGTTCTTC	CASSASGGLNEQFF
.	TRBV5-1	TRBJ2-7	.	14	TGCGCCAGCAGCTTGGCGGACAGCTCCTACGAGCAGTACTTC	CASSLADSSYEQYF
.	TRBV6-4	TRBJ1-1	.	13	TGTGCCAGCAGTGCCAACAGGAACACTGAAGCTTTCTTT	CASSANRNTEAFF
.	TRBV29-1	TRBJ2-3	.	12	TGCAGCGTTGTCCCCGGTTTCGGTACGCAGTATTTT	CSVVPGFGTQYF
.	TRBV7-2	TRBJ2-2	.	15	TGTGCCAGCAGCTTAGTAGCCTGGGCAGGCGGGGAGCTGTTTTTT	CASSLVAWAGGELFF
.	TRBV23-1	TRBJ2-5	.	16	TGCGCCAGCAGTCACGGCCCAGGGAACAACCAAGAGACCCAGTACTTC	CASSHGPGNNQETQYF
.	TRBV4-2	TRBJ2-3	.	16	TGTGCCAGCAGCCAAGTTGGGCTGGACCTTAATTCTGGGCAGTATTTT	CASSQVGLDLNSGQYF
TRBD1	TRBV6-5	TRBJ1-5	once	15	TGTGCCAGCAGACGGGACAGGGCCAACAATCAGCCCCAGCATTTT	CASRRDRANNQPQHF
.	TRBV19	TRBJ2-1	.	12	TGTGCCAGTAGTCCGTGGGGAGATGAGCAGTTCTTC	CASSPWGDEQFF
.	TRBV12-5	TRBJ1-4	.	16	TGTGCTAGTGGCCAGACCGGACGGGGCACTAATGAAAAACTGTTTTTT	CASGQTGRGTNEKLFF
TRBD2	TRBV4-1	TRBJ2-3	.	17	TGCGCCAGCAGCCAAGTCCTAGCGGGGGCTGGAAGGGATACGCAGTATTTT	CASSQVLAGAGRDTQYF
.	TRBV6-6	TRBJ2-1	.	11	TGTGCCAGCAGTTATATCTCTGAGCAGTTCTTC	CASSYISEQFF
.	TRBV6-5	TRBJ1-2	.	12	TGTGCCACCCGACAGGACTTCTATGGCTACACCTTC	CATRQDFYGYTF
.	TRBV19	TRBJ1-3	.	15	TGTGCCAGTAGTGGTCGGGGGAAGACTGGAAACACCATATATTTT	CASSGRGKTGNTIYF
.	TRBV10-3	TRBJ1-2	few	14	TGTGCCATCAGTGACCTGGGACATAACTATGGCTACACCTTC	CAISDLGHNYGYTF
.	TRBV7-6	TRBJ2-5	once	15	TGTGCCAGCAGCTCCACGGGGACAAGGCAAGAGACCCAGTACTTC	CASSSTGTRQETQYF
TRBD1	TRBV5-8	TRBJ2-4	.	13	TGTGCCAGCAGTACCAATCGAAGGGGGCAGCAGTACTTC	CASSTNRRGQQYF
.	TRBV27	TRBJ1-2	.	14	TGTGCCAGCAGTTTATCGAAGGGGAACTATGGCTACACCTTC	CASSLSKGNYGYTF
TRBD1	TRBV19	TRBJ2-7	.	15	TGTGCCAGCGCCCAGGCCCAGGGGGCGGTCTACGAGCAGTACTTC	CASAQAQGAVYEQYF
TRBD1	TRBV9	TRBJ1-2	.	15	TGTGCCAGCAGCTCGAGGACAGGAAGGAATCTTGGCTACACCTTC	CASSSRTGRNLGYTF
.	TRBV5-1	TRBJ2-1	.	14	TGCGCCAGCGGTAGAGGGGCAGGCTCCAATGAGCAGTTCTTC	CASGRGAGSNEQFF
.	TRBV2	TRBJ2-1	.	15	TGTGCCAGCAGTGTGGAATGGCAGCCATACAATGAGCAGTTCTTC	CASSVEWQPYNEQFF
TRBD1	TRBV15	TRBJ2-1	.	15	TGTGCCACCAGCAGAGGGGACAGCGTCCTCGATGAGCAGTTCTTC	CATSRGDSVLDEQFF
.	TRBV12-5	TRBJ2-7	.	12	TGTGCTAGTGGTTTGCAAGGGAATGAGCAGTACTTC	CASGLQGNEQYF
.	TRBV18	TRBJ2-3	.	14	TGTGCCAGCTCACCAAGGCAAGCCACAGATACGCAGTATTTT	CASSPRQATDTQYF
TRBD1	TRBV11-2	TRBJ2-7	.	15	TGTGCCAGCAGCTCGGGACAGGGGGTTTCCTACGAGCAGTACTTC	CASSSGQGVSYEQYF
.	TRBV5-1	TRBJ1-1	.	14	TGCGCCAGCAGCCCTGGTAGTAAGCCCACTGAAGCTTTCTTT	CASSPGSKPTEAFF
.	TRBV7-2	TRBJ1-4	.	13	TGTGCCAGCAGATCCTTGGCGGGGGAAAAACTGTTTTTT	CASRSLAGEKLFF
.	TRBV11-1	TRBJ1-1	once	15	TGTGCCAGCAGCCCTGGACAGAGCATGAACACTGAAGCTTTCTTT	CASSPGQSMNTEAFF
TRBD1	TRBV30	TRBJ2-2	.	17	TGTGCCTGGAGTTCTATAACGGGACAGGGTAACACCGGGGAGCTGTTTTTT	CAWSSITGQGNTGELFF
.	TRBV7-8	TRBJ1-4	.	16	TGTGCCAGCAGCTCCAAGCGGGTATCTACTAATGAAAAACTGTTTTTT	CASSSKRVSTNEKLFF
.	TRBV27	TRBJ1-5	.	14	TGTGCCAGCAGAAACGCGGGGGGCAATCAGCCCCAGCATTTT	CASRNAGGNQPQHF
.	TRBV4-1	TRBJ2-2	.	18	TGCGCCAGCAGCCAAGATCACCCCGGCGGGGGCTCCTCCGGGGAGCTGTTTTTT	CASSQDHPGGGSSGELFF
.	TRBV13	TRBJ2-3	.	16	TGTGCCAGCAGCTCGATGGGGACGCGGAGCACAGATACGCAGTATTTT	CASSSMGTRSTDTQYF
TRBD1	TRBV7-2	TRBJ1-1	.	13	TGTGCCAGCAGCTTAGGGTGGGACAGGGAAGCTTTCTTT	CASSLGWDREAFF
.	TRBV6-5	TRBJ1-1	.	14	TGTGCCAGCAGTTACGCCCCTCGAGACCGGGAAGCTTTCTTT	CASSYAPRDREAFF
TRBD2	TRBV5-6	TRBJ2-5	.	14	TGTGCCAGCAGGGAAGCGGGGGGACAAGAGACCCAGTACTTC	CASREAGGQETQYF
TRBD1	TRBV29-1	TRBJ1-1	.	13	TGCAGCGTTGATCGGACAGGGAACACTGAAGCTTTCTTT	CSVDRTGNTEAFF
.	TRBV7-9	TRBJ1-1	.	16	TGTGCCAGCACCCCGTCCGTCATGGGCGGGGACACTGAAGCTTTCTTT	CASTPSVMGGDTEAFF
TRBD2	TRBV4-1	TRBJ2-1	.	17	TGCGCCAGCAGCCAACCTCGACTAGCGGGGGGTTACAATGAGCAGTTCTTC	CASSQPRLAGGYNEQFF
.	TRBV6-1	TRBJ2-7	.	12	TGTGCCAGCAGGAACCACCCCCGGGAGCAGTACTTC	CASRNHPREQYF
.	TRBV6-5	TRBJ2-5	.	13	TGTGCCAGCAGAGTGGGGGGCTCCAAGACCCAGTACTTC	CASRVGGSKTQYF
TRBD1	TRBV30	TRBJ1-1	once	14	TGTGCCTGGAGTCCGCGGACAGGGAACACTGAAGCTTTCTTT	CAWSPRTGNTEAFF
.	TRBV14	TRBJ1-3	.	17	TGTGCCAGCAGCCAAGATCTGGGCTTAAGCTCTGGAAACACCATATATTTT	CASSQDLGLSSGNTIYF
TRBD1	TRBV7-2	TRBJ1-1	.	12	TGTGCCAGCAGCGGGACAGAGAAAACCGCTTTCTTT	CASSGTEKTAFF
.	TRBV13	TRBJ1-6	few	15	TGTGCCAGCAGCTCACGGACCGGGCTGGATTCACCCCTCCACTTT	CASSSRTGLDSPLHF
.	TRBV9	TRBJ2-7	.	14	TGTGCCAGCAGCGTAGTCAGGTTCGCCTACGAGCAGTACTTC	CASSVVRFAYEQYF
.	TRBV5-4	TRBJ1-1	.	15	TGTGCCAGCAGCTACGAAGGGGCCAGAAAGTGGGAAGCTTTCTTT	CASSYEGARKWEAFF
TRBD1	TRBV5-6	TRBJ1-4	.	16	TGTGCCAGCAGCTACGGACAGGTGGGAAATAATGAAAAACTGTTTTTT	CASSYGQVGNNEKLFF
.	TRBV27	TRBJ2-7	.	13	TGTGCCAGCAGGACAACAGGGACCCACGAGCAGTACTTC	CASRTTGTHEQYF
TRBD2	TRBV5-1	TRBJ2-5	once	15	TGCGCCAGCAGCTTACAGGGACTAGGGCAAGAGACCCAGTACTTC	CASSLQGLGQETQYF
.	TRBV6-1	TRBJ1-6	.	15	TGTGCCAGCAGGTCCGCCAGGGCCTATAATTCACCCCTCCACTTT	CASRSARAYNSPLHF
.	TRBV15	TRBJ2-1	.	13	TGTGCCACCAGCAGAGTCGGAACCAATGAGCAGTTCTTC	CATSRVGTNEQFF